The clone carrying this TCR beta chain occurred a few times. The CDR3 covers 13 residues. CDR1 and CDR2 (germline): SQVTM, ANQGSEA. The V and J ends lost 6 bases and 0 bases respectively, with 12 bases between them. The data derive from a study of blood T cell repertoires in COVID-19. In the study overall: In each case, the material was cDNA or gDNA derived from T cells, B-cell-depleted T cells, or PBMCs.

Profiling relied on immunoSEQ multiplex PCR, and the TCRdb table lists in-frame clones only, not all of them. The table records 65,000 to 80,000 clones, approximately 84% of them present only once. The chain is built from TRBV29-1 and TRBJ2-7; TRBD1 might be the D (6 bases). The source material was peripheral blood. The receptor comes from a human donor in a cohort sampled during active COVID-19. CDR3 nucleotide sequence: TGCAGCGTGACAGGAACCAGCTCCTACGAGCAGTACTTC. Translating it yields CSVTGTSSYEQYF.